The present entry profiles one T cell receptor (beta chain) with its context. One end of the junction fails to match germline, which may point to a read error. This sample is drawn from a study of T cell changes during pregnancy in multiple sclerosis. Germline V gene sequence: CDR1 PRHDT, CDR2 FYEKMQ (reference sequence). This CDR3 has 17 amino acids. The repertoire was sequenced with immunoSEQ multiplex PCR; TCRdb's copy has only in-frame clones and lacks some. The table includes under 35,000 clones, more than 75% detected once. This material consisted of CD8+ T cells from peripheral blood mononuclear cells, taken after pregnancy. The clonotype comes from a female donor with multiple sclerosis, enrolled in a pregnancy study. The chain carries TRBV13 and TRBJ2-3, with D perhaps TRBD2 (7 bases). CDR3 DNA sequence: TGTGCCAGCAGCTTAGGCCTAGGGTTTGAGGGGGGGTCGTCAGGGTTTTTT. Its translation: CASSLGLGFEGGSSGFF.